This T cell receptor beta chain is drawn from a study of T cell responses to AZD1222 COVID-19 vaccine. Study-level findings and limits: Unmutated variant regions are reportedly targeted by nearly half of spike-specific TCRs. Recipients of AZD1222 seropositive at baseline numbered only 6 or 7.

The repertoire was sequenced with immunoSEQ multiplex PCR; TCRdb's copy has only in-frame clones and lacks some. Here the sample spans fewer than 95,000 clones, less than 95% being singletons. This clone appeared once. The target antigen is unknown. The receptor comes from an adult who received the AZD1222 COVID-19 vaccine. Material: peripheral blood, obtained 28 days after the second AZD1222 dose.

CDR3 in DNA: TGTGCCAGCTTTTATAGCAATCAGCCCCAGCATTTT. Translating it yields CASFYSNQPQHF. The V call is TRBV28, the J call TRBJ1-5; no clear D gene. The CDR3 is 12 residues long. The V end lost 8 bases, the J end lost 0 bases, and 5 bases lay between the germline ends. CDR1 is MDHEN and CDR2 is SYDVKM in the germline V gene.